At least ten counts were recorded for the clone carrying this T cell receptor beta chain. Its antigen is undetermined. Time point denoted: pre-sensitization, week 0. The treatment was: therapeutic diphenylcyclopropenone sensitization with weekly scalp DPC. The CDR3 is 13 residues long. The germline CDR1 and CDR2 sequences are SEHNR and FQNEAQ (reference sequence). Trimming removed 8 bases at V and 9 bases at J, with 17 bases between. The data are from a study of human T cells and chemical hapten exposure. As for the study in general: TCR yields per sample varied mostly from small pooled library volume differences. Findings and limits, study-wide: There were significantly more large CDR3 similarity clusters among expanded TCRs than among controls.

TCRdb called the RACE reads again in MiXCR, with one record for every CDR3 protein. The sample lists about 270,000 distinct CDR3 sequences; roughly 8% were seen once. This clonotype was sampled from a young man with alopecia areata. Some clones in this sample may be carry-over from other donors' samples. The sequenced sample was whole blood, obtained in connection with sensitization to the hapten diphenylcyclopropenone (DPC). J is TRBJ1-5 and V is TRBV7-9; D remains unclear. The CDR3 bases are TGTGCCAGCGGTGGAGGCCTCGGCCGGCCCCAGCATTTT. This gives the protein CASGGGLGRPQHF.